This T cell receptor beta chain appears in the sequencing data of a study of CD8 T cells in ankylosing spondylitis. Study findings and constraints: Blood from ankylosing spondylitis patients appeared to carry a characteristic roughly 8-variant TCR beta motif.

Concerning this clonotype: Its matching antigen is unknown.

TCRdb re-called the 5' RACE reads through MiXCR, storing one row per CDR3 protein. The table lists about 150,000 distinct CDR3 sequences, roughly a third of them singletons. Trimming took 2 bases from V and 2 from J, leaving 23 bases between them. The length of the CDR3 is 18 residues. Per germline, CDR1 DFQATT and CDR2 SNEGSKA (reference sequence). The material sequenced was synovial fluid, either unsorted or a sorted T cell fraction (not recorded which). This chain uses TRBV20-1 with TRBJ2-3; TRBD2 might be the D (6 bases). This TCR came from a male donor with ankylosing spondylitis. The CDR3 nucleotides are TGCAGTGCTAGAACAGGCCGCGGAGGGGAGCGGGCCACAGATACGCAGTATTTT. Protein product: CSARTGRGGERATDTQYF.